A single sample is the source of the 19 T cell receptor beta chains below, sequenced in a study of T cell changes during pregnancy in multiple sclerosis. Assay: immunoSEQ multiplex PCR; the TCRdb copy retains only in-frame clones and omits some. The sample consists of roughly 40,000 clones, around nine tenths of them appearing once. The sample consisted of peripheral blood, taken before pregnancy. These receptors came from a female donor with multiple sclerosis, enrolled in a pregnancy study.

The CDR3 nucleotides are TGTGCCAGCAGCTTAGTCAAGGGGAATGAGCAGTTCTTC. This codes for CASSLVKGNEQFF. V usage is TRBV11-2 and J usage is TRBJ2-1; possible D gene TRBD1, 5 bases. The CDR3 is 13 amino acids. V was trimmed by 1 base and J by 7 bases, leaving 8 bases between them. The germline gives CDR1 SGHAT, CDR2 FQNNGV. Full variable domain (missing parts from reference TRBV11-2 and TRBJ2-1): EAGVAQSPRYKIIEKRQSVAFWCNPISGHATLYWYQQILGQGPKLLIQFQNNGVVDDSQLPKDRFSAERLKGVDSTLKIQPAKLEDSAVYLCASSLVKGNEQFFGPGTRLTVL.

This sequence joins TRBV6-6 and TRBJ1-2; no reliable D call. Trimming shortened V by 6 bases and J by 5 bases, and 10 bases separated the two germline ends. CDR3 length: 12 residues. Germline CDR1 is MNHNY and CDR2 is SVGAGI (reference sequence). The CDR3 nucleotides read TGTGCCAGCAGAGAGACTGATTATGGCTACACCTTC. Its protein product is CASRETDYGYTF.

This chain joins TRBV5-1 and TRBJ2-5; 8 nucleotides line up with TRBD2. Germline-derived CDR1 and CDR2 are SGHRS and YFSETQ. CDR3 length: 16 amino acids. The V gene end was trimmed by 0 bases and the J gene end by 2 bases; junction bases not matched to a gene: 6. DNA for the CDR3: TGCGCCAGCAGCTTGGTGCTAGCGGGCCCACAAGAGACCCAGTACTTC. Translated: CASSLVLAGPQETQYF.

V and J are TRBV6-5 and TRBJ1-2; D perhaps matches TRBD1 (6 bases). The CDR3 totals 12 residues. V lost 6 bases, J lost 5 bases, and 10 bases lay in between. The germline V gene encodes CDR1 MNHEY and CDR2 SVGAGI. The CDR3 reads CASSRTAYGYTF. DNA for the CDR3: TGTGCCAGCAGCCGGACAGCGTATGGCTACACCTTC.

This clone was counted a few times. J is TRBJ1-1 and V is TRBV30; D might be TRBD1 (6 bases). Germline-derived CDR1 and CDR2 are GTSNPN and SVGIG (reference sequence). V dropped 1 base and J dropped 6 bases, with 12 bases sitting between them. The CDR3 runs 13 residues. The CDR3 loop reads CAWSAGQWAEAFF. CDR3 bases: TGTGCCTGGAGTGCCGGACAGTGGGCTGAAGCTTTCTTT.

This chain connects TRBV11-2 to TRBJ2-6; 11 nucleotides agree with TRBD2. The V gene's germline CDR1 is SGHAT and CDR2 FQNNGV. CDR3 length: 19 residues. Trimming took 6 bases from V and 4 from J; bases not matched to a gene: 14. CDR3 in amino acids: CASRFPLAGVLPGANVLTF. The CDR3 DNA follows: TGTGCCAGCAGGTTCCCACTAGCGGGAGTCTTACCGGGGGCCAACGTCCTGACTTTC.

This clone appeared once. The chain recombines TRBV7-9 with TRBJ2-7; D is unclear. CDR3 length equals 10 residues. Trimming pared 3 bases from V and 8 bases from J, leaving 5 bases between. CDR1 and CDR2 from the germline V gene are SEHNR and FQNEAQ (reference sequence). Here the CDR3 reads CASSLEKQYF. Written as DNA, the CDR3 is TGTGCCAGCAGCTTGGAGAAGCAGTACTTC.

This clone was found a few times. The chain couples TRBV4-2 to TRBJ2-2, with TRBD1 as a possible D gene (5 bases). V lost 3 bases, J lost 0 bases, and 8 bases lay in between. The CDR3 runs 15 residues. Looked up from germline, CDR1 is LGHNA and CDR2 is YNFKEQ. The CDR3 DNA reads as TGTGCCAGCAGCCAGACAGTCGCGAACACCGGGGAGCTGTTTTTT. Protein product: CASSQTVANTGELFF.

V gene TRBV7-3 combines with J gene TRBJ2-1; 10 bases agree with TRBD2. V was clipped by 3 bases and J by 8 bases; unmatched bases: 7. This CDR3 is built from 15 residues. Germline-derived CDR1 and CDR2 are SGHTA and FQGTGA. CDR3 sequence: CASSLGLAGDDEQFF. The CDR3 bases are TGTGCCAGCAGCTTGGGGCTAGCGGGAGATGATGAGCAGTTCTTC.

The J gene is TRBJ1-4, the V gene TRBV2; D might be TRBD1 (5 bases). Trimming shortened V by 7 bases and J by 6 bases, and 24 bases separated the two germline ends. Germline CDR1 SNHLY, CDR2 FYNNEI. The CDR3 has 17 residues. The CDR3 spells CASTLGLYRSKHEKLFF. The CDR3 nucleotides are TGTGCCAGCACCCTGGGCCTCTACAGGTCAAAGCATGAAAAACTGTTTTTT.

CDR3 sequence: CASSYSSGNYGYTF. The CDR3 DNA reads as TGTGCCAGCAGTTACAGTTCAGGGAACTATGGCTACACCTTC. This chain uses TRBV6-5 with TRBJ1-2, with D possibly TRBD1 on 5 matching bases. Trimming removed 2 bases at V and 2 bases at J, with 9 bases between. CDR3 length: 14 residues. Germline CDR1 reads MNHEY; CDR2 reads SVGAGI.

The V call is TRBV7-8, the J call TRBJ1-1; D uncertain. V dropped 3 bases and J dropped 3 bases, with 11 bases sitting between them. CDR1 is SGHVS and CDR2 is FQNEAQ in the germline V gene. The CDR3 loop spans 14 amino acids. CDR3 sequence (DNA): TGTGCCAGCAGCTTCGGCCCGCGGGACACTGAAGCTTTCTTT. Its translation: CASSFGPRDTEAFF.

The gene calls are TRBV19 and TRBJ1-5; possibly TRBD1 for D (6 bases). V lost 4 bases to trimming and J lost 0 bases, with 16 bases between them. Germline assignment: CDR1 LNHDA and CDR2 SQIVND (reference sequence). There are 17 residues in the CDR3. CDR3 sequence (DNA): TGTGCCAGTAGTAAATACCGGGACATACTTAGCAATCAGCCCCAGCATTTT. This sequence encodes CASSKYRDILSNQPQHF.

This sequence joins TRBV7-2 and TRBJ2-1, with D possibly TRBD2 on 6 matching bases. Trimming left V 1 base short and J 4 bases short, with 8 bases between. There are 14 residues in the CDR3. Germline-derived CDR1 and CDR2 are SGHTA and FQGNSA. The CDR3 sequence: CASSLVAAYNEQFF. Here the CDR3 DNA reads TGTGCCAGCAGCTTAGTAGCGGCGTACAATGAGCAGTTCTTC.

This rearrangement joins TRBV6-1 to TRBJ2-2; D not resolved. The V gene lost 0 bases and the J gene lost 4 bases, with 3 bases spanning the gap. Germline values: CDR1 MNHNS, CDR2 SASEGT. The CDR3 length is 13 residues. CDR3: CASSEAGTGELFF. The CDR3 DNA follows: TGTGCCAGCAGTGAAGCCGGCACCGGGGAGCTGTTTTTT.

The chain joins TRBV5-1 to TRBJ2-5; 7 bases are a match to TRBD2. CDR1 is SGHRS and CDR2 is YFSETQ in the germline V gene. This CDR3 is built from 16 residues. Trimming at V came to 0 bases and at J to 5 bases, leaving 10 bases not matched to a gene. Here the CDR3 DNA reads TGCGCCAGCAGCTTGGGGTTGGTGGCGGGAGAGGAGACCCAGTACTTC. This gives the protein CASSLGLVAGEETQYF.

The CDR3 DNA follows: TGTGCCAGCAGCCCCCGGATGGGGAGCGGCACAGATACGCAGTATTTT. This encodes CASSPRMGSGTDTQYF. V is TRBV7-9 and J is TRBJ2-3, with D perhaps matching TRBD2 (5 bases). The CDR3 has 16 amino acids. Germline V CDR1 and CDR2: SEHNR, FQNEAQ (reference sequence). Trimming stripped 5 bases from V and 1 base from J, with 16 bases between. Based on the CDR3 plus reference TRBV7-9 and TRBJ2-3, the full variable domain is DTGVSQNPRHKITKRGQNVTFRCDPISEHNRLYWYRQTLGQGPEFLTYFQNEAQLEKSRLLSDRFSAERPKGSFSTLEIQRTEQGDSAMYLCASSPRMGSGTDTQYFGPGTRLTVL.

The CDR3, as DNA: TGTGCCAGCATGAAGACTAGCGGGAGTTCGAATGAGCAGTTCTTC. This translates into CASMKTSGSSNEQFF. The V gene is TRBV5-4, the J gene TRBJ2-1; 12 bases fit TRBD2. From germline, CDR1 is SGHNT and CDR2 YYREEE (reference sequence). The V gene end was trimmed by 6 bases and the J gene end by 7 bases; junction bases not matched to a gene: 8. The CDR3 contains 15 residues. The full variable domain, rest sourced from reference TRBV5-4 and TRBJ2-1, is ETGVTQSPTHLIKTRGQQVTLRCSSQSGHNTVSWYQQALGQGPQFIFQYYREEENGRGNFPPRFSGLQFPNYSSELNVNALELDDSALYLCASMKTSGSSNEQFFGPGTRLTVL.

The gene calls are TRBV11-2 and TRBJ2-1, with D possibly being TRBD2 (5 bases). V lost 5 bases, J lost 2 bases, and 7 bases lay in between. The germline V gene has CDR1 SGHAT and CDR2 FQNNGV. This CDR3 has 13 residues. The CDR3 DNA reads TGTGCCAGCAGCAGCGGCGCCTACAATGAGCAGTTCTTC. Translated, it gives CASSSGAYNEQFF.